This is a list of T cell receptor beta chains from one sample in a study of T cells in Graves' hyperthyroidism and ophthalmopathy. TCRdb passed the multiplex PCR reads through MiXCR, listing each CDR3 protein once. The data show 650,000 to 850,000 distinct CDR3 sequences, under 20% seen once. Sequencing input: blood. These receptors all stem from a woman between 45 and 65 years old with Graves' hyperthyroidism that later progressed to Graves' ophthalmopathy. CDR3s include the opening cysteine and the closing phenylalanine or tryptophan. A D gene is named only where the DNA matches it firmly. Where a row states a size, it is once, few, many or the class of an expanded clone; other rows omit it.

-	13	-	TRBV3-1	TRBJ2-5	CASSQGELETQYF	TGTGCCAGCAGCCAAGGAGAACTAGAGACCCAGTACTTC
-	11	many	TRBV20-1	TRBJ1-2	CSALRDYGYTF	TGCAGTGCTCTAAGGGACTATGGCTACACCTTC
-	15	-	TRBV9	TRBJ1-5	CASSAVDSPNQPQHF	TGTGCCAGCAGCGCCGTTGACAGTCCCAATCAGCCCCAGCATTTT
TRBD1	15	-	TRBV15	TRBJ1-1	CATSRAKAGGTEAFF	TGTGCCACCAGCAGAGCAAAGGCAGGGGGTACTGAAGCTTTCTTT
TRBD1	14	-	TRBV28	TRBJ1-5	CASSSGQGFQPQHF	TGTGCCAGCAGTTCCGGACAGGGGTTCCAGCCCCAGCATTTT
-	16	-	TRBV6-1	TRBJ1-2	CASSELFQGGHYGYTF	TGTGCCAGCAGTGAACTCTTTCAGGGCGGACACTATGGCTACACCTTC
TRBD2	15	many	TRBV11-2	TRBJ2-1	CASSLLGGVRDEQFF	TGTGCCAGCAGCCTACTTGGGGGGGTAAGGGATGAGCAGTTCTTC
-	16	many	TRBV25-1	TRBJ1-1	CASSELAGELNTEAFF	TGTGCCAGCAGTGAATTGGCAGGGGAACTCAACACTGAAGCTTTCTTT
TRBD2	16	-	TRBV20-1	TRBJ2-2	CGALATSGGLTGELFF	TGCGGTGCCCTGGCGACTAGCGGGGGACTAACCGGGGAGCTGTTTTTT
TRBD1	16	many	TRBV5-1	TRBJ2-2	CASSSGTGGITGELFF	TGCGCCAGCAGCTCCGGGACAGGGGGCATAACCGGGGAGCTGTTTTTT
TRBD1	16	many	TRBV5-1	TRBJ1-4	CASSRRTGATNEKLFF	TGCGCCAGCAGCCGGAGGACAGGGGCAACTAATGAAAAACTGTTTTTT
TRBD2	17	few	TRBV6-5	TRBJ2-7	CASSYSAALTSGGEQYF	TGTGCCAGCAGTTACTCTGCAGCCCTGACTAGCGGGGGCGAACAGTACTTC
-	16	few	TRBV7-9	TRBJ2-2	CASSSPRGRNTGELFF	TGTGCCAGCAGCTCCCCTCGGGGGCGTAACACCGGGGAGCTGTTTTTT
-	16	many	TRBV12-3/TRBV12-4	TRBJ2-3	CASSPGSGISTDTQYF	TGTGCCAGCAGTCCCGGCTCCGGCATAAGCACAGATACGCAGTATTTT
TRBD1	14	few	TRBV14	TRBJ2-7	CASSQTGGLDEQYF	TGTGCCAGCAGCCAGACAGGGGGCCTCGACGAGCAGTACTTC
TRBD1	17	-	TRBV7-9	TRBJ1-1	CASSLISTDRGFTEAFF	TGTGCCAGCAGCTTAATTTCAACAGACAGGGGCTTCACTGAAGCTTTCTTT
TRBD1	14	many	TRBV10-1	TRBJ2-5	CASSESTGSETQYF	TGCGCCAGCAGTGAGTCGACAGGGTCGGAGACCCAGTACTTC
TRBD2	14	many	TRBV7-9	TRBJ2-7	CASSLTGLAIEQYF	TGTGCCAGCAGCTTAACCGGACTAGCGATAGAGCAGTACTTC
-	16	few	TRBV20-1	TRBJ2-3	CSASVLLGSSTDTQYF	TGCAGTGCTAGTGTACTCCTCGGGTCCAGCACAGATACGCAGTATTTT
-	13	-	TRBV12-3/TRBV12-4	TRBJ1-1	CASSTGRNTGAFF	TGTGCCAGCAGTACCGGGAGGAACACTGGAGCTTTCTTT
-	12	-	TRBV5-1	TRBJ1-2	CASSLFESGYTF	TGCGCCAGCAGCCTGTTTGAGAGTGGCTACACCTTC
TRBD1	15	-	TRBV12-3/TRBV12-4	TRBJ1-6	CASSPGQFYNSPLHF	TGTGCCAGCAGTCCGGGACAGTTCTATAATTCACCCCTCCACTTT
TRBD1	15	-	TRBV2	TRBJ1-4	CASTPEGQGFQKLFF	TGTGCCAGCACCCCCGAAGGACAGGGTTTCCAAAAACTGTTTTTT
-	16	-	TRBV2	TRBJ1-4	CASSVGRWLTNEKLFF	TGTGCCAGCAGTGTTGGACGGTGGTTGACGAATGAAAAACTGTTTTTT
-	13	-	TRBV10-3	TRBJ2-1	CAIQGGLDNEQFF	TGTGCCATCCAAGGGGGACTCGACAATGAGCAGTTCTTC
TRBD1	14	few	TRBV5-4	TRBJ2-1	CASSLKTGWGEQFF	TGTGCCAGCAGCTTGAAGACAGGGTGGGGTGAGCAGTTCTTC
TRBD1	15	-	TRBV6-2/TRBV6-3	TRBJ1-2	CASRTGTGENYGYTF	TGTGCCAGCAGAACCGGGACAGGGGAAAACTATGGCTACACCTTC
-	15	many	TRBV11-2	TRBJ2-1	CASSLGGSSYNEQFF	TGTGCCAGCAGCTTAGGAGGGAGCTCCTACAATGAGCAGTTCTTC
TRBD1	18	-	TRBV11-2	TRBJ1-2	CASSLAEFDRERDYGYTF	TGTGCCAGCAGCTTAGCGGAGTTTGACAGGGAGAGGGACTATGGCTACACCTTC
TRBD1	13	once	TRBV28	TRBJ2-7	CASRATGSHEQYF	TGTGCCAGCAGGGCGACAGGGTCCCACGAGCAGTACTTC
-	16	-	TRBV6-1	TRBJ2-7	CASSRSPGRNSYEQYF	TGTGCCAGCAGTAGATCGCCAGGTCGGAACTCCTACGAGCAGTACTTC
-	14	few	TRBV6-5	TRBJ2-3	CASSYLTGTDTQYF	TGTGCCAGCAGTTACCTGACAGGAACAGATACGCAGTATTTT
-	15	-	TRBV3-1	TRBJ1-2	CASSPFKGLNYGYTF	TGTGCCAGCAGCCCGTTTAAGGGTCTGAACTATGGCTACACCTTC
-	14	many	TRBV5-1	TRBJ1-2	CASSSGTSTGGYTF	TGCGCCAGCAGCTCCGGGACATCGACAGGTGGCTACACCTTC
TRBD1	15	once	TRBV12-3/TRBV12-4	TRBJ2-5	CASSRDRRGGETQYF	TGTGCCAGCAGTCGGGACAGGCGAGGGGGAGAGACCCAGTACTTC
-	13	few	TRBV12-3/TRBV12-4	TRBJ1-4	CASNGGQGEKLFF	TGTGCCAGCAACGGGGGCCAAGGGGAAAAACTGTTTTTT
-	15	-	TRBV24-1	TRBJ2-5	CATSDLHQEQETQYF	TGTGCCACCAGTGATTTGCACCAGGAGCAAGAGACCCAGTACTTC
TRBD1	19	many	TRBV20-1	TRBJ1-5	CSAPHRTGGLTSSNQPQHF	TGCAGTGCTCCCCACCGGACAGGCGGGCTCACGTCTAGCAATCAGCCCCAGCATTTT
-	12	-	TRBV5-1	TRBJ2-1	CASRTDNDEQFF	TGCGCCAGCAGAACAGATAACGATGAGCAGTTCTTC
-	16	-	TRBV30	TRBJ2-3	CAWSGGGGGFTDTQYF	TGTGCCTGGAGTGGAGGGGGCGGGGGGTTCACAGATACGCAGTATTTT
-	14	many	TRBV30	TRBJ2-4	CAWTPLGERNIQYF	TGTGCCTGGACACCTTTGGGGGAACGGAACATTCAGTACTTC
TRBD1	13	few	TRBV29-1	TRBJ2-5	CSVETGEWETQYF	TGCAGCGTCGAGACAGGGGAGTGGGAGACCCAGTACTTC
TRBD2	18	-	TRBV6-1	TRBJ2-7	CASSEARTSGGSSYEQYF	TGTGCCAGCAGTGAAGCACGGACTAGCGGGGGGAGCTCCTACGAGCAGTACTTC
TRBD1	14	few	TRBV30	TRBJ2-2	CAWSAQGDTGELFF	TGTGCCTGGAGTGCGCAGGGGGACACCGGGGAGCTGTTTTTT
-	13	many	TRBV5-1	TRBJ2-7	CASSFRVGYEQYF	TGCGCCAGCAGCTTTCGAGTCGGGTACGAGCAGTACTTC